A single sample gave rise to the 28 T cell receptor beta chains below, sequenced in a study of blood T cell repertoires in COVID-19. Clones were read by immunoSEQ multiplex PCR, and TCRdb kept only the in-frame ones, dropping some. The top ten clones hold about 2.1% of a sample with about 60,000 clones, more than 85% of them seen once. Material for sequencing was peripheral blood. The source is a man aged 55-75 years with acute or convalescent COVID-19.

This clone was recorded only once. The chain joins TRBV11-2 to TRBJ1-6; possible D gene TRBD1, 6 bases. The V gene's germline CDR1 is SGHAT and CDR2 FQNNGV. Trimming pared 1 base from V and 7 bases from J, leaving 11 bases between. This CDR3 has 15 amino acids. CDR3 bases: TGTGCCAGCAGCTTAGGGCAGGGGTCCAATTCACCCCTCCACTTT. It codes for CASSLGQGSNSPLHF.

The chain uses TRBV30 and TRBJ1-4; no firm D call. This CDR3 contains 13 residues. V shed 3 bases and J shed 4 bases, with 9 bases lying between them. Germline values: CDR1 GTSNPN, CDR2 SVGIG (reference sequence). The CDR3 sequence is CAWSRGVNEKLFF. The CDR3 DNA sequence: TGTGCCTGGAGCCGGGGAGTTAATGAAAAACTGTTTTTT.

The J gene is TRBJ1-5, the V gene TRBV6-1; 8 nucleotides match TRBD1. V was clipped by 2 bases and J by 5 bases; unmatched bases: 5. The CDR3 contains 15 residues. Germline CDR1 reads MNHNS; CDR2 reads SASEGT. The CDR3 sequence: CASSETPDRDQPQHF. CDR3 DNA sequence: TGTGCCAGCAGTGAAACTCCGGACAGGGATCAGCCCCAGCATTTT.

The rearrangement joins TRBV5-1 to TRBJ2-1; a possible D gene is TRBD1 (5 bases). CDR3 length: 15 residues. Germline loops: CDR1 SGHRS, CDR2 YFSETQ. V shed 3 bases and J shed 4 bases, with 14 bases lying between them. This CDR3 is CASSSTVSLYNEQFF. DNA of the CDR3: TGCGCCAGCAGCTCGACAGTTTCCCTTTACAATGAGCAGTTCTTC.

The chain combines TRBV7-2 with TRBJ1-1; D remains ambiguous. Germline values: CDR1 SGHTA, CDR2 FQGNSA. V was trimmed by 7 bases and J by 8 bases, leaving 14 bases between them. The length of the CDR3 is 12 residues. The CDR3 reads CASKGRREEAFF. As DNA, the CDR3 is TGTGCCAGCAAGGGCCGGAGGGAGGAAGCTTTCTTT.

Written as DNA, the CDR3 is TGTGCCAGTAGAACGATCGGGAACACCGGGGAGCTGTTTTTT. It translates to CASRTIGNTGELFF. V and J are TRBV19 and TRBJ2-2; D ambiguous. CDR3 length: 14 amino acids. Germline V gives CDR1 LNHDA, CDR2 SQIVND (reference sequence). The germline V and J ends were trimmed by 6 bases and 1 base, with 9 bases remaining between them.

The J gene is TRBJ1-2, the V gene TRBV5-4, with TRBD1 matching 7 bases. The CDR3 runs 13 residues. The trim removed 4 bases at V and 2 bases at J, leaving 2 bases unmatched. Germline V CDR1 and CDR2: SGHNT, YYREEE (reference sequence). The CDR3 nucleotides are TGTGCCAGCAGCATGGGACAGAACTATGGCTACACCTTC. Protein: CASSMGQNYGYTF.

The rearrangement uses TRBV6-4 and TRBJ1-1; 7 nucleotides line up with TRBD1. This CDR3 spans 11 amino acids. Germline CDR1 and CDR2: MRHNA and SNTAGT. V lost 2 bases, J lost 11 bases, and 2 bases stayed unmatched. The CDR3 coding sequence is TGTGCCAGCAGTGACCGCAGGGGGGCTTTCTTT. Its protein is CASSDRRGAFF.

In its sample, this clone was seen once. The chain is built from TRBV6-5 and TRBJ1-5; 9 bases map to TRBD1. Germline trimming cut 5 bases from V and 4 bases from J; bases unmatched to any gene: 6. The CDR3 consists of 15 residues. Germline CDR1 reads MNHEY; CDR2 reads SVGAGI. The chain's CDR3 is CASSPDRGGNQPQHF. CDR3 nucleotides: TGTGCCAGCAGTCCGGACAGGGGCGGGAATCAGCCCCAGCATTTT.

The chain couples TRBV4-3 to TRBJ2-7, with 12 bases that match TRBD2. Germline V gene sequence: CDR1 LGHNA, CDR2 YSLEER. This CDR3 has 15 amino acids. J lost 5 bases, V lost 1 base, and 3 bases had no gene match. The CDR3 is CASSQGLAGANEQYF. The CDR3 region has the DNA TGCGCCAGCAGCCAAGGACTAGCGGGAGCGAACGAGCAGTACTTC.

The CDR3 sequence: CASSLSGTISYEQYF. CDR3 nucleotide sequence: TGTGCCAGCAGCCTCTCCGGGACTATTTCCTACGAGCAGTACTTC. The chain has TRBV7-2 and TRBJ2-7, with TRBD2 matching 7 bases. CDR1 SGHTA and CDR2 FQGNSA come from the germline V gene. CDR3 length: 15 amino acids. Trimming at V came to 5 bases and at J to 1 base, leaving 8 bases not matched to a gene. The whole variable domain, filled in from reference TRBV7-2 and TRBJ2-7, reads GAGVSQSPSNKVTEKGKDVELRCDPISGHTALYWYRQSLGQGLEFLIYFQGNSAPDKSGLPSDRFSAERTGGSVSTLTIQRTQQEDSAVYLCASSLSGTISYEQYFGPGTRLTVT.

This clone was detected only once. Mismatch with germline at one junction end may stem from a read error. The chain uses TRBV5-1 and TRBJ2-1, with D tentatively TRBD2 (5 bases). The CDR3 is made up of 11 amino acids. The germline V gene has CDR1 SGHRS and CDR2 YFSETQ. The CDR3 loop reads CASTDYDEQFF. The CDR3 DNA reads TGCGCCAGCACTGACTACGATGAGCAGTTCTTC. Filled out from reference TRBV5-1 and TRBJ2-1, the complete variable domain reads KAGVTQTPRYLIKTRGQQVTLSCSPISGHRSVSWYQQTPGQGLQFLFEYFSETQRNKGNFPGRFSGRQFSNSRSEMNVSTLELGDSALYLCASTDYDEQFFGPGTRLTVL.

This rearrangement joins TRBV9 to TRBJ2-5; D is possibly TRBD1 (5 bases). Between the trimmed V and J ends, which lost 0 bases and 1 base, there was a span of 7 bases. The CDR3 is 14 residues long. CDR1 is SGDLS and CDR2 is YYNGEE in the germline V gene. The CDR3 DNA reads TGTGCCAGCAGCGTAGTTACAGGCCAAGAGACCCAGTACTTC. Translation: CASSVVTGQETQYF.

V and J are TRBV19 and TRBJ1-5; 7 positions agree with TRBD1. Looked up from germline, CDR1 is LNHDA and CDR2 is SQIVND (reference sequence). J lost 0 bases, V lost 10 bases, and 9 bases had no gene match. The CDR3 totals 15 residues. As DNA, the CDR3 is TGTGCCACAGCACAGGGGAGGATTAGCAATCAGCCCCAGCATTTT. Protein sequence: CATAQGRISNQPQHF.

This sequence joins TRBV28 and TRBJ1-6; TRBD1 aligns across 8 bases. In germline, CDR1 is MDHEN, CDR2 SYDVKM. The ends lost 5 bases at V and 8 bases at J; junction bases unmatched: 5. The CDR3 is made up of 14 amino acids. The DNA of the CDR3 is TGTGCCAGCAGTCCGACAGGGGCGGATTCACCCCTCCACTTT. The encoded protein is CASSPTGADSPLHF.

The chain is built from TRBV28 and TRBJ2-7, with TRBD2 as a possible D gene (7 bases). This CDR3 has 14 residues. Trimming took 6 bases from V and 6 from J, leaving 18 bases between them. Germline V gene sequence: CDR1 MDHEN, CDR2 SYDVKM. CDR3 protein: CASREGGPRGEQYF. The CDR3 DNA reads TGTGCCAGCAGGGAGGGAGGGCCCAGGGGCGAGCAGTACTTC.

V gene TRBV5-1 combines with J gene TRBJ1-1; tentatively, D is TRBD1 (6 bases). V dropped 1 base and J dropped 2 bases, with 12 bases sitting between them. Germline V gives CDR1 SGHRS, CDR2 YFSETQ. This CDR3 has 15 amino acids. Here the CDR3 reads CASSLREGGNTEAFF. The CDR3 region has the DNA TGCGCCAGCAGCTTGCGGGAAGGGGGAAACACTGAAGCTTTCTTT.

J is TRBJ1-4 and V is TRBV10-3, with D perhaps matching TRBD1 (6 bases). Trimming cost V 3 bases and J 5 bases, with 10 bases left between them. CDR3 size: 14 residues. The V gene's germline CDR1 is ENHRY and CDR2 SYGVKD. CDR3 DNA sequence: TGTGCCATCAGTGAAAGGACAGTGAATGAAAAACTGTTTTTT. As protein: CAISERTVNEKLFF.

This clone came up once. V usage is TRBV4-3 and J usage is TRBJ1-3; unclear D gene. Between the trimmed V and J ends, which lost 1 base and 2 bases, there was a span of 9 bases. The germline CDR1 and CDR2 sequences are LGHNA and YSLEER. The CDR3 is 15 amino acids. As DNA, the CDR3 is TGCGCCAGCAGCCAAGCGGGGTATACTGGAAACACCATATATTTT. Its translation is CASSQAGYTGNTIYF.

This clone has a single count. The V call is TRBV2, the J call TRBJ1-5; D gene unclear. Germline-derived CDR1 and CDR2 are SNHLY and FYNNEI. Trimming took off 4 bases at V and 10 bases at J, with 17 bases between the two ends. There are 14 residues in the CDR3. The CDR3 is CASSGGSLSLPQHF. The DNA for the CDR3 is TGTGCCAGCAGTGGAGGCAGCCTTAGTCTTCCCCAGCATTTT.

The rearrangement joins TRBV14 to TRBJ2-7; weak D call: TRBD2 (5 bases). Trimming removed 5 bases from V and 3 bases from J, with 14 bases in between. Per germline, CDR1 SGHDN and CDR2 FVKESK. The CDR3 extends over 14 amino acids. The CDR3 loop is CASSYLPSSYEQYF. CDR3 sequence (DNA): TGTGCCAGCAGCTACCTTCCTAGCAGCTACGAGCAGTACTTC.

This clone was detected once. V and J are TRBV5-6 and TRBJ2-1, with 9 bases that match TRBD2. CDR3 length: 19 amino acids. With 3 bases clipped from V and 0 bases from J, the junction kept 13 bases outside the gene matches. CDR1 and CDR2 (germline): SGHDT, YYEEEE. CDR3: CASSWGTSSAYSSYNEQFF. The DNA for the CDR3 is TGTGCCAGCAGCTGGGGGACTAGCTCTGCTTACTCCTCCTACAATGAGCAGTTCTTC.

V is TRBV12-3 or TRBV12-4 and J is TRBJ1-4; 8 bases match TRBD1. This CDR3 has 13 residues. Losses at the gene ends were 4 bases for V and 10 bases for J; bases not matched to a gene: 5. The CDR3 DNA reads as TGTGCCAGCAGTTCTGGACAGGGAGGAAAACTGTTTTTT. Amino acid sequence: CASSSGQGGKLFF.

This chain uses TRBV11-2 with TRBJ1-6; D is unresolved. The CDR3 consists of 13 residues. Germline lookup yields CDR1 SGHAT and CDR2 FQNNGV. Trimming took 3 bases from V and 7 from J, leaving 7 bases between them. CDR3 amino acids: CASSFLGNSPLHF. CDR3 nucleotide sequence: TGTGCCAGCAGCTTTCTCGGGAATTCACCCCTCCACTTT. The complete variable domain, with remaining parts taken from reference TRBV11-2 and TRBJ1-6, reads EAGVAQSPRYKIIEKRQSVAFWCNPISGHATLYWYQQILGQGPKLLIQFQNNGVVDDSQLPKDRFSAERLKGVDSTLKIQPAKLEDSAVYLCASSFLGNSPLHFGNGTRLTVT.

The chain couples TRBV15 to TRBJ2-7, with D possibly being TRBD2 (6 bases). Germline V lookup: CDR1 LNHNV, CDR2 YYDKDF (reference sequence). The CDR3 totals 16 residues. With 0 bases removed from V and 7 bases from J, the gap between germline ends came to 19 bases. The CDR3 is CATSRDLSPGGEEQYF. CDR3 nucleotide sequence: TGTGCCACCAGCAGAGATCTTTCCCCTGGAGGGGAAGAGCAGTACTTC.

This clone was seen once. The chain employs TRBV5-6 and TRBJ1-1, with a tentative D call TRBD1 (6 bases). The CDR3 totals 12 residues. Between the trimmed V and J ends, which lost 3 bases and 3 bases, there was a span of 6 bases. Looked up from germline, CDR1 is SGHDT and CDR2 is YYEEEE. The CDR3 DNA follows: TGTGCCAGCAGCTCAGGGGACACTGAAGCTTTCTTT. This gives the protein CASSSGDTEAFF.

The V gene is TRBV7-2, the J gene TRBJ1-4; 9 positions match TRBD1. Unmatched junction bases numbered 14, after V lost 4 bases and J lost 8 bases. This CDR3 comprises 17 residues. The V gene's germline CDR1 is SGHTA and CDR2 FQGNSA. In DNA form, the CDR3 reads TGTGCCAGCAGCTGGGTCCCGGGACAGGGACGGGGAGAAAAACTGTTTTTT. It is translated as CASSWVPGQGRGEKLFF.

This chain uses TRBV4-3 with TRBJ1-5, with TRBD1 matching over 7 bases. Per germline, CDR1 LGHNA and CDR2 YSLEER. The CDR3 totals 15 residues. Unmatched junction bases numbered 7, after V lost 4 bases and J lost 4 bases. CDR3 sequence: CASSPDPGGNQPQHF. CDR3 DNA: TGCGCCAGCAGCCCCGACCCAGGGGGAAATCAGCCCCAGCATTTT.